The 19 T cell receptor beta chains reported below all come from one sample, sequenced in a study of cytomegalovirus exposure and HLA in healthy donors. The PCR employed 60 Vbeta primers together with 13 Jbeta primers. Profiling relied on immunoSEQ multiplex PCR, and the TCRdb table lists in-frame clones only, not all of them. The sample records 150,000 to 250,000 clones, around 85% being singletons. Sequenced material: PBMCs. The receptors were sampled from a woman aged 50 to 60 in good health and CMV-seronegative.

DNA for the CDR3: TGTGCCAGCTCTAGCGGGCCGAGGCACAATGAGCAGTTCTTC. Its protein is CASSSGPRHNEQFF. The chain combines TRBV6-1 with TRBJ2-1, with 8 bases identical to TRBD2. Germline V CDR1 and CDR2: MNHNS, SASEGT. The CDR3 is made up of 14 amino acids. V gave up 8 bases and J gave up 5 bases; unmatched junction bases: 8.

V and J are TRBV13 and TRBJ2-1; TRBD2 aligns across 12 bases. V gave up 3 bases and J gave up 2 bases; unmatched junction bases: 8. CDR3 size: 18 residues. Looked up from germline, CDR1 is PRHDT and CDR2 is FYEKMQ (reference sequence). Written as DNA, the CDR3 is TGTGCCAGCAGCTTGGCCCTGACTAGCGGGAGAACCTACAATGAGCAGTTCTTC. It is translated as CASSLALTSGRTYNEQFF.

This clone was seen a single time. V is TRBV18 and J is TRBJ1-3; 8 bases are shared with TRBD1. The CDR3 runs to 15 residues. CDR1 and CDR2 from the germline V gene are KGHSH and LQKENI. Germline trimming cut 1 base from V and 4 bases from J; bases unmatched to any gene: 3. CDR3 protein: CASSPRTGRGNTIYF. The CDR3 DNA reads as TGTGCCAGCTCACCACGGACAGGGCGAGGAAACACCATATATTTT.

The chain uses TRBV10-1 and TRBJ2-1; 9 nucleotides match TRBD2. Germline CDR1 is WNHNN and CDR2 is SYGVQD (reference sequence). V shed 5 bases and J 9 bases; nucleotides not matched to a gene: 17. The CDR3 length is 17 residues. CDR3 nucleotides: TGCGCCAGCAGTCGAACTCGGTCTAGCGGGAAGTTGGGTGAGCAGTTCTTC. It translates to CASSRTRSSGKLGEQFF.

The J gene is TRBJ1-2, the V gene TRBV7-3; 8 bases fit TRBD1. Germline assignment: CDR1 SGHTA and CDR2 FQGTGA. The V and J ends lost 3 bases and 6 bases, in that order; junction bases with no gene match: 3. The CDR3 has 13 amino acids. DNA for the CDR3: TGTGCCAGCAGCTTGGACAGGGAGAATGGCTACACCTTC. Translating it yields CASSLDRENGYTF.

V gene TRBV6-5 combines with J gene TRBJ1-5; D may be TRBD1 (5 bases). Looked up from germline, CDR1 is MNHEY and CDR2 is SVGAGI. This CDR3 region has 14 residues. Trimming removed 9 bases at V and 0 bases at J, with 12 bases between. CDR3 in amino acids: CASGTGYSNQPQHF. CDR3 DNA: TGTGCCAGTGGCACAGGTTATAGCAATCAGCCCCAGCATTTT.

V is TRBV11-3 and J is TRBJ2-7; 8 bases agree with TRBD1. V trimming: 2 bases; J trimming: 2 bases; junction bases outside the gene matches: 5. The CDR3 consists of 15 residues. CDR1 is SGHNT, CDR2 YENEEA, per germline. The CDR3 is CASSLRPGGPYEQYF. The CDR3 DNA reads TGTGCCAGCAGCTTACGGCCAGGGGGCCCCTACGAGCAGTACTTC.

This chain connects TRBV19 to TRBJ2-3; D ambiguous. The germline CDR1 and CDR2 sequences are LNHDA and SQIVND (reference sequence). V was trimmed by 10 bases and J by 0 bases, leaving 11 bases between them. This CDR3 is built from 13 residues. The CDR3, as DNA: TGTGCCACCCGGAGCGTAAGCACAGATACGCAGTATTTT. Encoded protein: CATRSVSTDTQYF.

This clone was observed a single time. The V gene is TRBV7-9, the J gene TRBJ2-1, with TRBD2 matching 11 bases. Trimming at V came to 3 bases and at J to 7 bases, leaving 5 bases not matched to a gene. Per the germline V gene, CDR1 is SEHNR and CDR2 is FQNEAQ (reference sequence). This CDR3 is 15 amino acids long. CDR3 region: CASSLVASGRNEQFF. DNA for the CDR3: TGTGCCAGCAGCTTGGTGGCTAGCGGGAGGAATGAGCAGTTCTTC.

The chain recombines TRBV30 with TRBJ2-5; a possible D gene is TRBD1 (6 bases). The CDR3 runs 14 residues. V was clipped by 7 bases and J by 5 bases, with 20 bases between them. The germline gives CDR1 GTSNPN, CDR2 SVGIG (reference sequence). This CDR3 reads CASRSSGRGETQYF. CDR3 DNA: TGTGCCTCGCGGTCGAGCGGTAGGGGGGAGACCCAGTACTTC.

This clone has a handful of counts. The chain is built from TRBV28 and TRBJ2-7; tentative D call: TRBD1 (6 bases). Trimming removed 7 bases at V and 0 bases at J, with 7 bases between. Germline V gene sequence: CDR1 MDHEN, CDR2 SYDVKM. The CDR3 is 12 amino acids. The CDR3 nucleotides are TGTGCCAGCATGGACAGCTCCTACGAGCAGTACTTC. Translating gives CASMDSSYEQYF.

The chain recombines TRBV6-1 with TRBJ2-7; 7 bases agree with TRBD2. The CDR3 covers 14 residues. The V gene's germline CDR1 is MNHNS and CDR2 SASEGT. The trim removed 4 bases at V and 3 bases at J, leaving 6 bases unmatched. CDR3 nucleotides: TGTGCCAGCAGTGCGGGCGGGAGAGGCTACGAGCAGTACTTC. This gives the protein CASSAGGRGYEQYF.

The chain links TRBV19 to TRBJ1-3, with a tentative D call TRBD1 (5 bases). Germline V gene data show CDR1 as LNHDA and CDR2 as SQIVND (reference sequence). The V gene lost 5 bases and the J gene lost 0 bases, with 11 bases spanning the gap. This CDR3 has 15 residues. The CDR3 DNA reads as TGTGCCAGTAGTCGATTTGACAGCTCTGGAAACACCATATATTTT. Its protein product is CASSRFDSSGNTIYF. Combining the CDR3 with reference TRBV19 and TRBJ1-3 gives the whole variable domain DGGITQSPKYLFRKEGQNVTLSCEQNLNHDAMYWYRQDPGQGLRLIYYSQIVNDFQKGDIAEGYSVSREKKESFPLTVTSAQKNPTAFYLCASSRFDSSGNTIYFGEGSWLTVV.

The genes are TRBV18 and TRBJ1-3; D is perhaps TRBD1 (5 bases). V was pared by 3 bases and J by 3 bases, with 12 bases between. Germline V gives CDR1 KGHSH, CDR2 LQKENI. This CDR3 region has 15 residues. The CDR3 spells CASSPRGDFGNTIYF. CDR3 coding DNA: TGTGCCAGCTCACCGCGGGGGGACTTTGGAAACACCATATATTTT.

This sequence joins TRBV27 and TRBJ2-5; D not resolved. The V gene's germline CDR1 is MNHEY and CDR2 SMNVEV (reference sequence). This CDR3 comprises 11 residues. Trimming took off 7 bases at V and 5 bases at J, with 8 bases between the two ends. Here the CDR3 DNA reads TGTGCCAGCACCCACGGTGAGACCCAGTACTTC. Encoded protein: CASTHGETQYF.

Details on this clone: At one boundary the junction diverges from the germline segment, which might be a read error. V usage is TRBV7-9 and J usage is TRBJ1-1; D might be TRBD1 (5 bases). CDR3 size: 13 residues. Germline V gives CDR1 SEHNR, CDR2 FQNEAQ (reference sequence). CDR3 DNA: TGTTCCAGCAGCTCAGACAGAAACACTGAAGCTTTCTTT. Translated: CSSSSDRNTEAFF.

The V and J genes are TRBV11-2 and TRBJ2-1, with 8 bases aligning to TRBD2. The CDR3 extends over 15 amino acids. Germline lookup yields CDR1 SGHAT and CDR2 FQNNGV. The ends lost 7 bases at V and 1 base at J; junction bases unmatched: 6. CDR3 sequence (DNA): TGTGCCAGCACCCTCAGCGGGAGTTCCTACAATGAGCAGTTCTTC. As protein: CASTLSGSSYNEQFF.

The chain combines TRBV28 with TRBJ2-7; 7 nucleotides line up with TRBD1. V lost 8 bases and J lost 0; bases outside the gene matches: 7. The CDR3 totals 14 residues. CDR1 is MDHEN, CDR2 SYDVKM, per germline. CDR3 nucleotides: TGTGCCAGCCAATGGACAGGCAGCTCCTACGAGCAGTACTTC. Its protein is CASQWTGSSYEQYF. Variable domain in full (rest from reference TRBV28 and TRBJ2-7): DVKVTQSSRYLVKRTGEKVFLECVQDMDHENMFWYRQDPGLGLRLIYFSYDVKMKEKGDIPEGYSVSREKKERFSLILESASTNQTSMYLCASQWTGSSYEQYFGPGTRLTVT.

This chain connects TRBV7-2 to TRBJ2-7; 8 bases map to TRBD2. From germline, CDR1 is SGHTA and CDR2 FQGNSA. V lost 1 base and J lost 4; bases outside the gene matches: 6. CDR3 length equals 15 residues. The CDR3, as DNA: TGTGCCAGCAGCTTAGGGAACGGGAGGGCGTACGAGCAGTACTTC. Amino acid sequence: CASSLGNGRAYEQYF.